This T cell receptor (beta chain) appears in the sequencing data of a study of blood T cells in healthy people across ages. The study's findings and limits: For the donors, CMV status was unknown and possibly confounded expanded clonotype changes. A roughly linear fall in TCR beta diversity per million T cells was seen with increasing age.

A J-beta primer mix and a sample-barcoded 5' primer were used in a second PCR of roughly 6 to 12 cycles. TCRdb reanalysed the 5' RACE reads using MiXCR and keeps one entry per CDR3 protein. Here the sample spans around 1.5 million distinct CDR3 sequences, almost 60% being singletons. Per sample, no less than 5 micrograms of total RNA were extracted. Comments on this clonotype: Its antigen is as yet unknown.

The CDR3 runs to 15 residues. V gave up 3 bases and J gave up 4 bases, with 13 bases separating them. The germline gives CDR1 KGHSH, CDR2 LQKENI. This TCR was recovered from a man aged 18 to 30 in good health. The genes are TRBV18 and TRBJ2-1, with no clear D. Sequencing was done on a sample of blood. Here the CDR3 reads CASSPSPSFYNEQFF. CDR3 coding DNA: TGTGCCAGCTCACCTAGTCCTTCCTTTTACAATGAGCAGTTCTTC.